This is a list of T cell receptor beta chains from one sample in a study of shared clonotypes between healthy human individuals. The data were produced by immunoSEQ multiplex PCR, yet TCRdb's version contains in-frame clones alone and is incomplete. The table has hundreds of thousands of clones, 95% to 98% seen once. The sequenced sample consisted of naive CD8+ T cells sorted from blood. The receptors stem from a man in his thirties or forties in good health. CDR3s include the opening cysteine and the closing phenylalanine or tryptophan. The order of the fields is J gene, D gene, V gene, clone size, CDR3 protein, CDR3 DNA. A D gene is named only where the DNA matches it firmly. Rows may omit the clone size; those that give it use once, few, many or a size class.

TRBJ1-5,-,TRBV5-1,-,CASSLAGNSNQPQHF,TGCGCCAGCAGCTTGGCCGGAAATAGCAATCAGCCCCAGCATTTT
TRBJ2-1,TRBD2,TRBV5-1,-,CASSGAGGTYNEQFF,TGCGCCAGCAGCGGAGCGGGAGGGACCTACAATGAGCAGTTCTTC
TRBJ2-7,-,TRBV4-3,-,CASSQTLGREQYF,TGCGCCAGCAGCCAAACTTTGGGGCGCGAGCAGTACTTC
TRBJ2-5,-,TRBV7-8,-,CASSLGFGLETQYF,TGTGCCAGCAGCTTAGGGTTTGGGTTGGAGACCCAGTACTTC
TRBJ2-1,-,TRBV11-2,-,CASSFPSPTNEQFF,TGTGCCAGCAGCTTTCCTTCCCCGACCAATGAGCAGTTCTTC
TRBJ1-5,TRBD1,TRBV10-1,-,CASISRGPYQPQHF,TGCGCCAGCATTTCGAGGGGGCCCTATCAGCCCCAGCATTTT
TRBJ2-5,-,TRBV29-1,-,CSVEGLDRQETQYF,TGCAGCGTTGAAGGGCTAGACCGGCAAGAGACCCAGTACTTC
TRBJ2-3,-,TRBV5-1,-,CASSPLDGGLDTQYF,TGCGCCAGCAGCCCCCTGGACGGCGGTCTGGATACGCAGTATTTT
TRBJ2-3,TRBD2,TRBV15,-,CATSRQLGLAGEASTDTQYF,TGTGCCACCAGCAGGCAGCTTGGGCTAGCGGGAGAAGCGAGCACAGATACGCAGTATTTT
TRBJ2-7,TRBD2,TRBV2,-,CASSEPSGSHEQYF,TGTGCCAGCAGTGAACCTAGCGGGAGTCACGAGCAGTACTTC
TRBJ2-5,TRBD1,TRBV6-6,once,CATHDRVEETQYF,TGTGCCACCCACGACAGGGTGGAAGAGACCCAGTACTTC
TRBJ2-7,TRBD2,TRBV5-1,-,CASTPGTSGRDSYEQYF,TGCGCCAGCACCCCTGGGACTAGCGGGAGGGACTCCTACGAGCAGTACTTC
TRBJ1-2,TRBD1,TRBV5-6,-,CASNFWDSANYGYTF,TGTGCCAGCAACTTTTGGGACAGCGCTAACTATGGCTACACCTTC
TRBJ2-1,-,TRBV27,once,CASSLLVATNNEQFF,TGTGCCAGCAGTTTACTGGTGGCAACTAACAATGAGCAGTTCTTC
TRBJ2-1,TRBD2,TRBV13,once,CASSLLLAGGYNEQFF,TGTGCCAGCAGCTTACTATTAGCGGGAGGCTACAATGAGCAGTTCTTC
TRBJ2-7,-,TRBV27,-,CASSLKVTGYEQYF,TGTGCCAGCAGTTTAAAGGTGACCGGCTACGAGCAGTACTTC
TRBJ2-1,TRBD2,TRBV27,-,CASSLGLAGGAEQFF,TGTGCCAGCAGTTTGGGACTAGCGGGAGGGGCTGAGCAGTTCTTC
TRBJ2-1,-,TRBV27,-,CASSFGVAANNEQFF,TGTGCCAGCAGTTTCGGGGTAGCGGCTAACAATGAGCAGTTCTTC
TRBJ2-7,TRBD1,TRBV28,-,CASSLSPGDSSYEQYF,TGTGCCAGCAGTTTATCGCCAGGGGACAGCTCCTACGAGCAGTACTTC
TRBJ2-1,-,TRBV9,-,CASSGQAGNEQFF,TGTGCCAGCAGCGGACAGGCGGGCAATGAGCAGTTCTTC
TRBJ2-5,-,TRBV14,-,CASSQDPYRAVLSGETQYF,TGTGCCAGCAGCCAAGATCCGTATCGGGCCGTCCTATCGGGAGAGACCCAGTACTTC
TRBJ1-1,-,TRBV7-2,-,CASSLRGRGSLWSTEAFF,TGTGCCAGCAGCTTACGGGGCAGGGGCAGTCTTTGGTCCACTGAAGCTTTCTTT
TRBJ1-1,-,TRBV7-9,-,CASSLGDLNTEAFF,TGTGCCAGCAGCTTGGGGGACCTGAACACTGAAGCTTTCTTT
TRBJ2-7,TRBD1,TRBV7-6,-,CASSSLDRERNYEQYF,TGTGCCAGCAGCTCCCTCGACAGGGAAAGGAACTACGAGCAGTACTTC
TRBJ2-5,-,TRBV7-9,-,CASSLIARREETQYF,TGTGCCAGCAGCTTAATCGCCCGACGGGAAGAGACCCAGTACTTC
TRBJ2-3,TRBD1,TRBV6-6,-,CASSYSRQGVDTQYF,TGTGCCAGCAGTTATAGTAGACAGGGCGTAGATACGCAGTATTTT
TRBJ2-3,-,TRBV27,-,CASSPRPQPTDTQYF,TGTGCCAGCAGTCCAAGGCCTCAGCCCACAGATACGCAGTATTTT
TRBJ2-1,TRBD1,TRBV25-1,-,CASTGVSYNEQFF,TGTGCCAGTACAGGGGTATCCTACAATGAGCAGTTCTTC
TRBJ2-7,TRBD1,TRBV27,-,CASHPPPLDRPLSSYEQYF,TGTGCCAGCCATCCTCCGCCTCTGGACAGGCCTCTGAGCTCCTACGAGCAGTACTTC
TRBJ2-1,TRBD2,TRBV27,-,CASSVAGNEQFF,TGTGCCAGCAGTGTAGCGGGCAATGAGCAGTTCTTC
TRBJ2-3,TRBD2,TRBV4-1,-,CASSQDEGGALGDTQYF,TGCGCCAGCAGCCAAGACGAGGGAGGGGCCCTCGGGGATACGCAGTATTTT
TRBJ1-1,TRBD1,TRBV29-1,-,CSARGRTGSNTEAFF,TGCAGCGCCCGGGGCCGGACAGGGTCCAACACTGAAGCTTTCTTT
TRBJ2-2,TRBD1,TRBV4-3,once,CASSQDRTGKNTGELFF,TGCGCCAGCAGCCAAGATCGGACAGGGAAAAACACCGGGGAGCTGTTTTTT
TRBJ1-4,-,TRBV14,-,CASSQEATGVANEKLFF,TGTGCCAGCAGCCAAGAGGCGACGGGGGTGGCTAATGAAAAACTGTTTTTT
TRBJ2-7,TRBD1,TRBV4-3,-,CASSPGQGAYEQYF,TGCGCCAGCAGCCCGGGACAGGGTGCCTACGAGCAGTACTTC
TRBJ1-5,TRBD1,TRBV6-1,-,CASSERDRRYNQPQHF,TGTGCCAGCAGTGAAAGGGACAGGCGTTACAATCAGCCCCAGCATTTT
TRBJ2-3,-,TRBV9,few,CASSVYDTDTQYF,TGTGCCAGCAGCGTATACGACACAGATACGCAGTATTTT
TRBJ1-1,-,TRBV9,-,CASSVAKGGGTEAFF,TGTGCCAGCAGCGTAGCTAAAGGTGGTGGCACTGAAGCTTTCTTT
TRBJ1-4,TRBD1,TRBV10-2,-,CASSLGTGDEKLFF,TGCGCCAGCTCCCTCGGGACAGGGGATGAAAAACTGTTTTTT
TRBJ2-7,-,TRBV7-2,-,CASSADYEQYF,TGTGCCAGCAGCGCCGATTACGAGCAGTACTTC
TRBJ2-3,TRBD2,TRBV7-9,-,CASSQNRELAGGPGLQYF,TGTGCCAGCAGCCAAAACAGGGAACTAGCGGGAGGGCCTGGTTTGCAGTATTTT
TRBJ1-2,-,TRBV11-2,-,CASSLIPGDLYGYTF,TGTGCCAGCAGCTTAATTCCAGGGGACCTCTATGGCTACACCTTC
TRBJ2-7,-,TRBV4-1,-,CASSQGVGASYEQYF,TGCGCCAGCAGCCAGGGGGTGGGGGCGTCCTACGAGCAGTACTTC
TRBJ1-4,-,TRBV5-6,-,CASSMDHRVEEKLFF,TGTGCCAGCAGCATGGACCACAGGGTAGAGGAAAAACTGTTTTTT
TRBJ1-3,TRBD1,TRBV5-6,-,CASSPPHRGSGNTIYF,TGTGCCAGCAGCCCGCCCCACAGGGGTTCTGGAAACACCATATATTTT
TRBJ1-5,TRBD1,TRBV6-1,-,CASSDSGFRGLPEPQHF,TGTGCCAGCAGTGATTCGGGTTTCAGGGGGCTTCCTGAGCCCCAGCATTTT
TRBJ1-1,-,TRBV7-9,-,CASSLVFGTEAFF,TGTGCCAGCAGCTTGGTCTTTGGCACTGAAGCTTTCTTT
TRBJ1-3,TRBD1,TRBV7-9,-,CASSSTGRGSGNTIYF,TGTGCCAGCAGCTCGACAGGGAGAGGCTCTGGAAACACCATATATTTT
TRBJ2-4,TRBD2,TRBV27,-,CASSPSGTSGTLAKNIQYF,TGTGCCAGCAGTCCTTCCGGGACTAGCGGGACCCTAGCCAAAAACATTCAGTACTTC
TRBJ2-7,-,TRBV29-1,-,CSVFDADSYEQYF,TGCAGCGTTTTCGACGCGGACTCCTACGAGCAGTACTTC
TRBJ1-4,TRBD1,TRBV5-4,-,CASSHGTANEKLFF,TGTGCCAGCAGCCACGGGACAGCGAATGAAAAACTGTTTTTT
TRBJ1-1,-,TRBV19,-,CASSTARGQDTEAFF,TGTGCCAGTAGTACGGCTCGGGGCCAGGACACTGAAGCTTTCTTT
TRBJ2-5,-,TRBV29-1,-,CSVEEGVETQYF,TGCAGCGTTGAAGAAGGCGTAGAGACCCAGTACTTC
TRBJ1-4,TRBD1,TRBV4-3,-,CASSQGTGVNEKLFF,TGCGCCAGCAGCCAGGGGACAGGGGTTAATGAAAAACTGTTTTTT